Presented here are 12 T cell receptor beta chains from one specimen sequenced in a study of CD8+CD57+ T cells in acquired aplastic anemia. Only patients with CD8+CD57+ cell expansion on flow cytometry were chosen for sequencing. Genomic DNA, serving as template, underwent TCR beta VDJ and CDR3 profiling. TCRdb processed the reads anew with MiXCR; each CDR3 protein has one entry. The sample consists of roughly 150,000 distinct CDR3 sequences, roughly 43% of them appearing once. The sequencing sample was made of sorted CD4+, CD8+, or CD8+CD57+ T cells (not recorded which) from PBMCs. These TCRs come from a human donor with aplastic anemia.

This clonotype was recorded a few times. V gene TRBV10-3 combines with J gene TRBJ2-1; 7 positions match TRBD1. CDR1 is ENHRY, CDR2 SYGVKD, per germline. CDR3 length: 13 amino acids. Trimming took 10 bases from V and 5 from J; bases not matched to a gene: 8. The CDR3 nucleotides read TGTGCCAGCGGGCATGGGACAGACAATGAGCAGTTCTTC. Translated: CASGHGTDNEQFF.

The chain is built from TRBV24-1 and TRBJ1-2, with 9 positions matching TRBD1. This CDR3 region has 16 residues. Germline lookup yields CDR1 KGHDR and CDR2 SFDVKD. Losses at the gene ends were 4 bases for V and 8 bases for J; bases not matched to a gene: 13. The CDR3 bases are TGTGCCACCAGTGACCGAAACCCGGGACAGGGAATAGGCTACACCTTC. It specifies CATSDRNPGQGIGYTF.

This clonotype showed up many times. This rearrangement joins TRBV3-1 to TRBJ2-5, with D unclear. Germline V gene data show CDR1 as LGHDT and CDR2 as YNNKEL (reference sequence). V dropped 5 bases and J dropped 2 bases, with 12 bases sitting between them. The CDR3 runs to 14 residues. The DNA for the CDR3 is TGTGCCAGCAGCTTCCCCGGGCCTCAAGAGACCCAGTACTTC. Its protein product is CASSFPGPQETQYF.

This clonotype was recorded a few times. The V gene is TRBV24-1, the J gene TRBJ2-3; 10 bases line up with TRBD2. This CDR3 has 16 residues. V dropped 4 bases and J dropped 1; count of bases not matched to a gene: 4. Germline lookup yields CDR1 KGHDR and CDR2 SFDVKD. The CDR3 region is CATSESGTSGTDTQYF. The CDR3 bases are TGTGCCACCAGTGAATCCGGGACTAGCGGCACAGATACGCAGTATTTT.

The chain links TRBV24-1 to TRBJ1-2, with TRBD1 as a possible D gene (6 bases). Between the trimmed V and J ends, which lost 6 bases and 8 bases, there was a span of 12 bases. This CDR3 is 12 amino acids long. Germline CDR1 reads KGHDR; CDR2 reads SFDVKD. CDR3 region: CATSFQGQGYTF. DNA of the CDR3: TGTGCCACCAGTTTTCAGGGGCAAGGCTACACCTTC.

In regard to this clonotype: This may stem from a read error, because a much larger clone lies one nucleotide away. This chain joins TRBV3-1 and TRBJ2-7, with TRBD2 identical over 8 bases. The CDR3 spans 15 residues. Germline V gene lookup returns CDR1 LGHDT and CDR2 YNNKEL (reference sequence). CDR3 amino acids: CASSSREGGRHEQHF. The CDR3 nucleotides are TGTGCCAGCAGCTCCCGGGAGGGGGGCAGGCACGAGCAGCACTTC.

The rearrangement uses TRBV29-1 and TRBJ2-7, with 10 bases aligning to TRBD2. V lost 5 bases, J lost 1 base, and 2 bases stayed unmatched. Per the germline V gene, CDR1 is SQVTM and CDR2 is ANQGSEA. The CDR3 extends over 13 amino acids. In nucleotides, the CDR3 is TGCAGCGTTACACTAGCGGGATCCTACGAGCAGTACTTC. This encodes CSVTLAGSYEQYF.

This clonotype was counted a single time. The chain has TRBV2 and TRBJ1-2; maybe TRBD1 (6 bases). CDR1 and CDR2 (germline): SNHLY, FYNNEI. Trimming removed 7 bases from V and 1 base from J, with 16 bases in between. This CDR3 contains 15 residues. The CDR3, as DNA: TGTGCCAGCATAGGAGACAGGATACTTAACTATGGCTACACCTTC. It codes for CASIGDRILNYGYTF.

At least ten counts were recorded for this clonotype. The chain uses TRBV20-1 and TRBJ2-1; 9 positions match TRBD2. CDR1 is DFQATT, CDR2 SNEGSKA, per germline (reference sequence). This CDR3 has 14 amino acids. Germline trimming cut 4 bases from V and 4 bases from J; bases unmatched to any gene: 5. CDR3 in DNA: TGCAGTGCTACCCATAGCGGGAGTTACAATGAGCAGTTCTTC. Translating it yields CSATHSGSYNEQFF.

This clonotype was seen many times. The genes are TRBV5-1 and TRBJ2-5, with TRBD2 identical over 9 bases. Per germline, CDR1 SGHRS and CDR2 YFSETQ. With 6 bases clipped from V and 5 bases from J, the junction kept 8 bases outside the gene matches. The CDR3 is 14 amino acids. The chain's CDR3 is CASKGGRAYETQYF. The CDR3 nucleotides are TGCGCCAGCAAGGGCGGGAGGGCGTACGAGACCCAGTACTTC.

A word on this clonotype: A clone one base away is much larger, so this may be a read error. CDR3 region: CASSEFLAGSGEHYF. CDR3 nucleotide sequence: TGTGCCAGCAGTGAATTTCTAGCGGGTTCTGGAGAGCATTACTTC. The chain joins TRBV6-1 to TRBJ2-7; the match to TRBD2 covers 8 bases. This CDR3 is built from 15 residues. Germline V gene sequence: CDR1 MNHNS, CDR2 SASEGT.

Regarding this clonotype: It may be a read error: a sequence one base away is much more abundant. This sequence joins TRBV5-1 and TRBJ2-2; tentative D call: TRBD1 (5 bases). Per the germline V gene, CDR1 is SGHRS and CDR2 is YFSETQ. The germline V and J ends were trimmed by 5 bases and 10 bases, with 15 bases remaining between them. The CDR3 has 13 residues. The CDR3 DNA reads TGCGCCAGCAGGCCTATAGGGGTGGAGGAGCTGTTTTTT. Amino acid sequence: CASRPIGVEELFF. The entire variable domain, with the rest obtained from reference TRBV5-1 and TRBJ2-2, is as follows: KAGVTQTPRYLIKTRGQQVTLSCSPISGHRSVSWYQQTPGQGLQFLFEYFSETQRNKGNFPGRFSGRQFSNSRSEMNVSTLELGDSALYLCASRPIGVEELFFGEGSRLTVL.